The entry that follows covers one T cell receptor beta chain sequence. Its specificity is not known. The sample comes from a study of tumor and adjacent non-tumor tissue in lung cancer. Overall study results and limits: In normal lung, the top 100 clones were significantly more dominant than in tumor.

Per the germline V gene, CDR1 is SGHNT and CDR2 is YYREEE (reference sequence). V was pared by 6 bases and J by 10 bases, with 19 bases between. This CDR3 has 13 amino acids. The template was RNA from unsorted bulk tissue. Distant lung tissue was collected more than 3 cm away from the tumor edge. The library came from three nested PCR rounds adapted from ARM-PCR protocols. TCRdb re-called the multiplex PCR reads with MiXCR, one entry per CDR3 protein. The data contain approximately 100,000 distinct CDR3 sequences, less than 75% of them singletons. What was sequenced was distant non-tumor lung tissue. This clonotype was obtained from a man under 40 with non-small cell lung cancer. The chain recombines TRBV5-4 with TRBJ1-2; a weak D match, TRBD1 (6 bases). The chain's CDR3 is CASMSGTGNDYTF. In DNA, the CDR3 is TGTGCCAGCATGTCCGGAACAGGGAATGACTACACCTTC.